Listed below are T cell receptor beta chains from one sample, sequenced in a study of cytomegalovirus exposure and HLA in healthy donors. Clones were read by immunoSEQ multiplex PCR, and TCRdb kept only the in-frame ones, dropping some. The sample gives approximately 200,000 clones, around 80% of which show up once; 0.22% is in the top ten. The sample consisted of PBMCs. The receptors derive from a girl aged 2 to 9 in good health and CMV-seronegative. Both conserved end residues are part of each CDR3. A D gene is named only where the DNA matches it firmly. Some rows mark clone size as missing; the rest say once, few, many or name a class of expanded clone.

cdr3_nt cdr3_aa clone_size j_call v_call d_call
TGTGCCAGCAGCTTAGGCCCAGGGGACTACGAGCAGTACTTC CASSLGPGDYEQYF once TRBJ2-7 TRBV7-3 .
TGTGCCAGCAAACAGGGCCTGGGCGAGCAGTACTTC CASKQGLGEQYF . TRBJ2-7 TRBV6-6 .
TGTGCCAGCAGCCAAGAAGTACGGGAGAACACAGATACGCAGTATTTT CASSQEVRENTDTQYF . TRBJ2-3 TRBV4-2 .
TGTGCCAGCAGTGAAGGCGGGGGCTCAATCTGGACCCAGTACTTC CASSEGGGSIWTQYF . TRBJ2-5 TRBV2 .
TGCGCCAGCAGCCAGCTCCGGGACTCGGACTTCCAAGAGACCCAGTACTTC CASSQLRDSDFQETQYF . TRBJ2-5 TRBV4-1 .
TGTGCCAGCAGCTTATCCGGCGGGAGACCCTACGAGCAGTACTTC CASSLSGGRPYEQYF . TRBJ2-7 TRBV7-2 TRBD2
TGTGCCAGCAGTTTATTGGGGGACACCTTTTCTAACTATGGCTACACCTTC CASSLLGDTFSNYGYTF . TRBJ1-2 TRBV27 .
TGTGCCAGCAGCCTAGGGACAGGGGCATCCTACGAGCAGTACTTC CASSLGTGASYEQYF . TRBJ2-7 TRBV7-6 TRBD1
TGTGCCAGCAGCTTGAGCCACTTTGGTTCTGGGGCCAACGTCCTGACTTTC CASSLSHFGSGANVLTF . TRBJ2-6 TRBV7-2 .
TGTGCCAGCAGTGATAGTGAGAACACCGGGGAGCTGTTTTTT CASSDSENTGELFF . TRBJ2-2 TRBV2 .
TGCGCCAGCAGCTTGGATGGGCTAGCGGACACAGATACGCAGTATTTT CASSLDGLADTDTQYF once TRBJ2-3 TRBV5-1 TRBD2
TGTGCCAGCAGCTTAGGGGAGCACACCGGGGAGCTGTTTTTT CASSLGEHTGELFF . TRBJ2-2 TRBV7-6 .
TGTGCCAGCTCACCCTGGAGAGAAGAGACCCAGTACTTC CASSPWREETQYF . TRBJ2-5 TRBV18 .
TGTGCCACCAGCAGCGGCCAGAGGGAGCAGTTCTTC CATSSGQREQFF . TRBJ2-1 TRBV15 .
TGTGCCAGCTCCAGACTAGCGGGGAATTACGAGCAGTACTTC CASSRLAGNYEQYF . TRBJ2-7 TRBV5-6 TRBD2
TGTGCCAGCAGCTTATTCGCGGGACCAGGCTACGAGCAGTACTTC CASSLFAGPGYEQYF once TRBJ2-7 TRBV7-9 .
TGTGCCAGCAGCCCTACTCCCGGCCCAAAGGGGGGCTACACCTTC CASSPTPGPKGGYTF . TRBJ1-2 TRBV9 .
TGTGCCAGCAGCTTAAGACAGGGGGCTGGCCAGCCCCAGCATTTT CASSLRQGAGQPQHF . TRBJ1-5 TRBV7-2 TRBD1
TGTGCCAGCAGCTTAGCCGGGACTAGTAAAAAACTGTTTTTT CASSLAGTSKKLFF . TRBJ1-4 TRBV5-6 .
TGTGCCAGCAGTCCTCAGCCGACGGGAGGGAAGAAGCAGTTCTTC CASSPQPTGGKKQFF few TRBJ2-1 TRBV6-1 TRBD2
TGTGCCTGGAGTACCCAAGGGGGAGAGCAGTTCTTC CAWSTQGGEQFF . TRBJ2-1 TRBV30 .
TGCAGCGTTTGCTGGGGACATGGAGGCAATGAGCAGTTCTTC CSVCWGHGGNEQFF . TRBJ2-1 TRBV29-1 .
TGTGCCAGCAGCGTAGACAGGAACACTGAAGCTTTCTTT CASSVDRNTEAFF . TRBJ1-1 TRBV9 .
TGTGCCAGCGGGATAGCGGGGGCCCAAGAGACCCAGTACTTC CASGIAGAQETQYF . TRBJ2-5 TRBV7-9 TRBD2
TGTGCCAGCAGTACTAGCGGGTCTACCTACGAGCAGTACTTC CASSTSGSTYEQYF . TRBJ2-7 TRBV27 TRBD2
TGTGCCAGCAGCCAGCGGACAGTAAACATTGAAGCTTTCTTT CASSQRTVNIEAFF once TRBJ1-1 TRBV14 .
TGTGCCAGCAGCCATGACACAGTTGAAGCTTTCTTT CASSHDTVEAFF . TRBJ1-1 TRBV11-2 .
TGTGCCAGTAGTATAGTTGGGGGGGGGAACACTGAAGCTTTCTTT CASSIVGGGNTEAFF . TRBJ1-1 TRBV19 .
TGTGCCAGCAGCTCAACCGGGACAGTATACAATGAGCAGTTCTTC CASSSTGTVYNEQFF . TRBJ2-1 TRBV7-2 TRBD1
TGTGCCAGCAGCGTCCGGGACAGGGCTTCCTCTGGGGCCAACGTCCTGACTTTC CASSVRDRASSGANVLTF . TRBJ2-6 TRBV11-2 TRBD1
TGCGCCAGCAGTCCCCAGGGGTGGAATGAGCAGTTCTTC CASSPQGWNEQFF . TRBJ2-1 TRBV10-1 .
TGTGCCAGCAGCTTAAGATCGGGACTAGGAGAGACCCAGTACTTC CASSLRSGLGETQYF . TRBJ2-5 TRBV7-7 TRBD2
TGTGCCTGGAGTTCCCTCTATGAGCAGTTCTTC CAWSSLYEQFF . TRBJ2-1 TRBV30 .
TGTGCCAGCAGGGGGACAGGTTGGACCGGGGAGCTGTTTTTT CASRGTGWTGELFF . TRBJ2-2 TRBV6-1 TRBD1
TGTGCCAGCAGCGCCGGGGGTGGACAGGGCATATCTGGGGCCAACGTCCTGACTTTC CASSAGGGQGISGANVLTF . TRBJ2-6 TRBV9 TRBD1
TGTGCCAGCAGCCAACTTATACCGACTATCCTGGGCTCCTACAATGAGCAGTTCTTC CASSQLIPTILGSYNEQFF . TRBJ2-1 TRBV14 .
TGCGCCAGCAGCCAAGATCGGGACTTGCAGTATTTT CASSQDRDLQYF . TRBJ2-3 TRBV4-1 .
TGTGCCAGCAGTGACTCGTCGACAGGGCTTCGCTCTGGGGCCAACGTCCTGACTTTC CASSDSSTGLRSGANVLTF . TRBJ2-6 TRBV6-4 TRBD1
TGTGCCAGCAGCACCTCGGGAAGAACCACTGAAGCTTTCTTT CASSTSGRTTEAFF . TRBJ1-1 TRBV27 .
TGTGCCAGCAGCCCTTGGACAAGTGATAACACCGGGGAGCTGTTTTTT CASSPWTSDNTGELFF few TRBJ2-2 TRBV11-3 .
TGTGCCAGTAGTTCGAGGACAGACTATGGCTACACCTTC CASSSRTDYGYTF . TRBJ1-2 TRBV19 .
TGTGCCAGCACGCGGGGTGAGGGCTACACCTTC CASTRGEGYTF few TRBJ1-2 TRBV2 .
TGTGCCAGCAGCCCGAGGGCACAGAGGGACTATGGCTACACCTTC CASSPRAQRDYGYTF . TRBJ1-2 TRBV7-8 .
TGTGCCACCGCAACAGGGAATCAGCCCCAGCATTTT CATATGNQPQHF . TRBJ1-5 TRBV10-3 .
TGCGCCAGCAGTCCACTAGCGGGGGAAGCCTACAATGAGCAGTTCTTC CASSPLAGEAYNEQFF . TRBJ2-1 TRBV4-1 TRBD2
TGCGCCAGCAGTCGGCTGGGAATTGGTAGCGCCACTGAAGCTTTCTTT CASSRLGIGSATEAFF . TRBJ1-1 TRBV5-1 .
TGCGCCAGCAGCCAATGGGGCCTGGGGGAGACCCAGTACTTC CASSQWGLGETQYF once TRBJ2-5 TRBV4-1 .
TGCAGCGTTGAATCTATCTCCTACGAGCAGTACTTC CSVESISYEQYF . TRBJ2-7 TRBV29-1 .
TGCGCCAGCAGCTTGACTAGCGGTAACACCGGGGAGCTGTTTTTT CASSLTSGNTGELFF . TRBJ2-2 TRBV5-1 TRBD2
TGCGCCAGCAGAACCTTCGGGGGAGGGCCCAATTCACCCCTCCACTTT CASRTFGGGPNSPLHF . TRBJ1-6 TRBV5-1 .
TGTGCCAGCAGCTATTCAGGGTTTTCCGAGCAGTACTTC CASSYSGFSEQYF few TRBJ2-7 TRBV7-6 .
TGCAGCGTTGGCCACGGTACCTACGAGCAGTACTTC CSVGHGTYEQYF once TRBJ2-7 TRBV29-1 .
TGTGCCAGCAGTTACGCAGGGGGCAACGAGCAGTACTTC CASSYAGGNEQYF . TRBJ2-7 TRBV6-5 TRBD1